One and the same sample provided the 7 T cell receptor beta chains below, sequenced in a study of Tregs in tolerant kidney transplant recipients. Some clones are missing from TCRdb's copy, which holds only in-frame ones; the method was immunoSEQ multiplex PCR. The data hold about 18,000 clones, with roughly 82% observed a single time. Sequencing used Tregs from blood. The receptor set was obtained from a human donor in good health.

The CDR3 loop reads CASSRKMSSETQYF. CDR3 sequence (DNA): TGTGCCAGCAGCCGAAAGATGAGTTCAGAGACCCAGTACTTC. The chain couples TRBV21-1 to TRBJ2-5; the table's D call, TRBD2, has no DNA check behind it. TRBV21-1 is classified as a pseudogene. The CDR3 runs 14 residues.

This clone has a handful of counts. The J gene is TRBJ1-5, the V gene TRBV7-8; D unclear. Germline values: CDR1 SGHVS, CDR2 FQNEAQ. The CDR3 length is 13 residues. V was trimmed by 1 base and J by 4 bases, leaving 5 bases between them. The CDR3: CASSLVSNQPQHF. As DNA, the CDR3 is TGTGCCAGCAGCTTAGTGTCAAATCAGCCCCAGCATTTT.

This sequence joins TRBV7-2 and TRBJ2-1; D uncertain. CDR3 length: 14 residues. Looked up from germline, CDR1 is SGHTA and CDR2 is FQGNSA. Between the trimmed V and J ends, which lost 3 bases and 1 base, there was a span of 7 bases. The CDR3 DNA is TGTGCCAGCAGCTTGGGTACGTCCTACAATGAGCAGTTCTTC. Encoded protein: CASSLGTSYNEQFF. The entire variable domain, with the rest obtained from reference TRBV7-2 and TRBJ2-1, is as follows: GAGVSQSPSNKVTEKGKDVELRCDPISGHTALYWYRQSLGQGLEFLIYFQGNSAPDKSGLPSDRFSAERTGGSVSTLTIQRTQQEDSAVYLCASSLGTSYNEQFFGPGTRLTVL.

The chain joins TRBV9 to TRBJ2-1; 13 nucleotides agree with TRBD2. Trimming at V came to 4 bases and at J to 6 bases, leaving 4 bases not matched to a gene. Germline lookup yields CDR1 SGDLS and CDR2 YYNGEE. There are 15 residues in the CDR3. The CDR3 DNA is TGTGCCAGCAGCATCGGGACTAGCGGGGCCAATGAGCAGTTCTTC. Encoded protein: CASSIGTSGANEQFF.

V and J are TRBV5-1 and TRBJ2-7; 7 bases align to TRBD1. The CDR3 totals 15 residues. After removal of 6 bases from V and 0 bases from J, the junction contained 9 bases not matched to a gene. The V gene's germline CDR1 is SGHRS and CDR2 YFSETQ. CDR3 loop: CASTPQGINSYEQYF. For the CDR3, the DNA is TGCGCCAGCACCCCACAGGGGATCAACTCCTACGAGCAGTACTTC.

V gene TRBV4-3 combines with J gene TRBJ2-1; D is perhaps TRBD2 (6 bases). CDR3 length equals 16 residues. The germline V gene encodes CDR1 LGHNA and CDR2 YSLEER. V was cut by 0 bases and J by 2 bases, with 11 bases left in between. CDR3 DNA: TGCGCCAGCAGCCAAGATCGGGAGTTAGCCTACAATGAGCAGTTCTTC. Its protein is CASSQDRELAYNEQFF.

V usage is TRBV29-1 and J usage is TRBJ2-3, with 12 nucleotides matching TRBD2. V lost 3 bases, J lost 4 bases, and 2 bases stayed unmatched. CDR3 length: 14 amino acids. CDR1 is SQVTM, CDR2 ANQGSEA, per germline. This CDR3 is CSVDLAGGADTQYF. CDR3 DNA: TGCAGCGTTGACCTAGCGGGAGGGGCAGATACGCAGTATTTT.